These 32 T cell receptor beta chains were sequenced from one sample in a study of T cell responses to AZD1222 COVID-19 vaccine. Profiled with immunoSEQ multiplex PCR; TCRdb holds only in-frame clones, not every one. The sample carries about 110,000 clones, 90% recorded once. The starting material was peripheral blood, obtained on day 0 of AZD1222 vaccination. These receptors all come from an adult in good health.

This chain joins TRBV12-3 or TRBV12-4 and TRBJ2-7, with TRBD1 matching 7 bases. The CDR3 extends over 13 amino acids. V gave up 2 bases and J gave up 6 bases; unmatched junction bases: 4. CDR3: CASSLNRGSEQYF. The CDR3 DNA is TGTGCCAGCAGTTTAAACAGGGGCAGCGAGCAGTACTTC.

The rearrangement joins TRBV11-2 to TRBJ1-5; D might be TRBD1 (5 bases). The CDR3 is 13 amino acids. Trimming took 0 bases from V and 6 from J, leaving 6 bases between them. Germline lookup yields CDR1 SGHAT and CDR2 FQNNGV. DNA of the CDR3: TGTGCCAGCAGCTTAGACGGGGGTCAGCCCCAGCATTTT. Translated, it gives CASSLDGGQPQHF.

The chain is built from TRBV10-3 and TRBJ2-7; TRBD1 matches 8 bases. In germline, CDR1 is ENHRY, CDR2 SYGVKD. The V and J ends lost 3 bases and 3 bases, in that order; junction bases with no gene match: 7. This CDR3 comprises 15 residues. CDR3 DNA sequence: TGTGCCATCAGTGAAGCTTGGACAGGGAACTACGAGCAGTACTTC. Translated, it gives CAISEAWTGNYEQYF.

As DNA, the CDR3 is TGTGCCAGCAGCGGACTAGCGGGAGCAACCTACAATGAGCAGTTCTTC. This gives the protein CASSGLAGATYNEQFF. The chain recombines TRBV25-1 with TRBJ2-1; 13 bases agree with TRBD2. The CDR3 length is 16 residues. Germline CDR1 reads MGHDK; CDR2 reads SYGVNS. The J segment lost 2 bases and the V segment lost 6 bases, leaving 4 bases of the junction unmatched.

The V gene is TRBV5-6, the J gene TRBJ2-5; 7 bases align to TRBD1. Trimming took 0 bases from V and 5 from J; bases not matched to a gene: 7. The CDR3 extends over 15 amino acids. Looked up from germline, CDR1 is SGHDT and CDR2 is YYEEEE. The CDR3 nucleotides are TGTGCCAGCAGCTTGGTCGAGGGGGCCGGTGAGACCCAGTACTTC. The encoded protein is CASSLVEGAGETQYF.

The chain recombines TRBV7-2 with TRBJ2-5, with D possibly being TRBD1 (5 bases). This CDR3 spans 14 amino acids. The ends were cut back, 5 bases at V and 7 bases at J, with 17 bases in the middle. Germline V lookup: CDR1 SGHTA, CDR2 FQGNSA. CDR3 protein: CASSPLQGGSTQYF. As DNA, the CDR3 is TGTGCCAGCAGCCCCCTCCAGGGTGGATCGACCCAGTACTTC.

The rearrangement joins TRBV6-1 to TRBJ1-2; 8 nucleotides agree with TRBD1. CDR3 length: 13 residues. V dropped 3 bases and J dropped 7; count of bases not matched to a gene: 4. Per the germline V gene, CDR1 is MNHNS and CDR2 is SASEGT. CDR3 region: CASSEQGARGYTF. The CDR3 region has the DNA TGTGCCAGCAGTGAGCAGGGGGCTCGTGGCTACACCTTC.

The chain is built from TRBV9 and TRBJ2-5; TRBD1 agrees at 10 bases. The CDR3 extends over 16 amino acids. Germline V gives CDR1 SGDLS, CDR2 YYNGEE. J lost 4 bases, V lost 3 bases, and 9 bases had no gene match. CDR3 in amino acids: CASSDRGQGSSETQYF. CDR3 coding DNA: TGTGCCAGCAGCGATCGGGGACAGGGGTCGTCAGAGACCCAGTACTTC.

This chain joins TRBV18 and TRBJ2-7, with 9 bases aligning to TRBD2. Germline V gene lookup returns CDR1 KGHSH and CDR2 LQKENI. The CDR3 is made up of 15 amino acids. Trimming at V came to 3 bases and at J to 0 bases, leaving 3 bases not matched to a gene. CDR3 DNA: TGTGCCAGCTCACCGGCTAGCGGGACCTCCTACGAGCAGTACTTC. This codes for CASSPASGTSYEQYF.

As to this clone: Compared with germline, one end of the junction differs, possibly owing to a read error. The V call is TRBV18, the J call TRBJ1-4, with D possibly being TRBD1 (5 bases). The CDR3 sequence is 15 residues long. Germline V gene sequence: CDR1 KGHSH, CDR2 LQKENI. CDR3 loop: CASSPPGGVGEKLFF. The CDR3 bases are TGTGCCAGCTCCCCACCTGGGGGTGTCGGTGAAAAACTGTTTTTT.

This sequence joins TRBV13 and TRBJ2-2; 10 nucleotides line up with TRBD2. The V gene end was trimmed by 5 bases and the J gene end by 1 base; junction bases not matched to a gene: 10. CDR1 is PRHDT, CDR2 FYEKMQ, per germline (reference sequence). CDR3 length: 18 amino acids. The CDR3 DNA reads TGTGCCAGCAGCCACCCGTTTCTAGCGGGAGAGAACACCGGGGAGCTGTTTTTT. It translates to CASSHPFLAGENTGELFF.

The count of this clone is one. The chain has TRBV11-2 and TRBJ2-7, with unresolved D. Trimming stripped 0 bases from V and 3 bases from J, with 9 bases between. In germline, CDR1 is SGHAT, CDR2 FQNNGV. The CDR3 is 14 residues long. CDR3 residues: CASSLDRASYEQYF. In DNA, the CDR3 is TGTGCCAGCAGCTTAGATCGGGCTAGCTACGAGCAGTACTTC.

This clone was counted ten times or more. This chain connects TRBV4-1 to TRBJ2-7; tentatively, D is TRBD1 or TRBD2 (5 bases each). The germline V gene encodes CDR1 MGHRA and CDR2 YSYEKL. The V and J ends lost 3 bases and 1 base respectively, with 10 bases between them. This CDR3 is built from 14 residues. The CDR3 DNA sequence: TGCGCCAGCAGCCAGATGGGGGAGTCCTACGAGCAGTACTTC. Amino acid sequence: CASSQMGESYEQYF.

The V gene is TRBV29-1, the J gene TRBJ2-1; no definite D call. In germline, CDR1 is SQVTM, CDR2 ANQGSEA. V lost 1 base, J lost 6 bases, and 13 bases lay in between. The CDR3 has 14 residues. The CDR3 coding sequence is TGCAGCGTTGAAGGTCGGATCGGTTTCAATGAGCAGTTCTTC. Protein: CSVEGRIGFNEQFF.

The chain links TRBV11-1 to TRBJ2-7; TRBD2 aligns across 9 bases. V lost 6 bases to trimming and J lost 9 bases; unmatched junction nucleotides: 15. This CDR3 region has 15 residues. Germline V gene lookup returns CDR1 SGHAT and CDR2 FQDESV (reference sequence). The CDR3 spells CASSPLGTSLRVQYF. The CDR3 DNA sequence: TGTGCCAGCAGTCCCCTAGGGACTAGCCTACGAGTGCAGTACTTC.

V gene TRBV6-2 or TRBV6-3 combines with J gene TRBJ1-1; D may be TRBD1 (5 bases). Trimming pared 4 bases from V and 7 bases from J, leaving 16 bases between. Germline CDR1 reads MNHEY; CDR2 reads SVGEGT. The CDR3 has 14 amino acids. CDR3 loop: CASSSLILGVEAFF. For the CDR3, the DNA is TGTGCCAGCAGTTCCCTGATTTTGGGGGTTGAAGCTTTCTTT.

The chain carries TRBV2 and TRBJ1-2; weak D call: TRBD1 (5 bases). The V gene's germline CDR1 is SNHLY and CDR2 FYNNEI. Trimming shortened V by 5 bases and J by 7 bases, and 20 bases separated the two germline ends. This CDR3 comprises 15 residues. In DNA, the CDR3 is TGTGCCAGCAGTACTTATAGGGGATTAACCGGTGGCTACACCTTC. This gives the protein CASSTYRGLTGGYTF.

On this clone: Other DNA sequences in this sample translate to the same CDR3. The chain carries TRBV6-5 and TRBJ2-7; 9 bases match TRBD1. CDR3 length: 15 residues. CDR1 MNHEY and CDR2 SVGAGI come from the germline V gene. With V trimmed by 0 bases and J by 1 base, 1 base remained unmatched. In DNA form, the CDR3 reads TGTGCCAGCAGTTACTCGGGACAGGGTTCCTACGAGCAGTACTTC. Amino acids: CASSYSGQGSYEQYF.

The CDR3 DNA is TGTGCCAGTAGTATAGGGAACATCGGAAGTGAAGCTTTCTTT. It yields the protein CASSIGNIGSEAFF. The chain joins TRBV19 to TRBJ1-1; D unresolved. The V end lost 1 base, the J end lost 7 bases, and 13 bases lay between the germline ends. In germline, CDR1 is LNHDA, CDR2 SQIVND (reference sequence). CDR3 size: 14 residues.

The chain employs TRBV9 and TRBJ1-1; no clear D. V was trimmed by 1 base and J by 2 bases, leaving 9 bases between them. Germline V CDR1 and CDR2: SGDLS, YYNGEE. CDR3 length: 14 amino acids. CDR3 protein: CASSVTLGNTEAFF. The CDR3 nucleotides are TGTGCCAGCAGCGTAACCTTGGGAAACACTGAAGCTTTCTTT. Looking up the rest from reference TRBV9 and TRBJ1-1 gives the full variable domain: DSGVTQTPKHLITATGQRVTLRCSPRSGDLSVYWYQQSLDQGLQFLIQYYNGEERAKGNILERFSAQQFPDLHSELNLSSLELGDSALYFCASSVTLGNTEAFFGQGTRLTVV.

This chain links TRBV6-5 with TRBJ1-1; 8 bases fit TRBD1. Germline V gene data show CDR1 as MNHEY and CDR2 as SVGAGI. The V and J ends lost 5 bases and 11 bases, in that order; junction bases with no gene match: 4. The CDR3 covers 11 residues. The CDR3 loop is CASSPRGHAFF. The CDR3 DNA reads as TGTGCCAGCAGTCCCAGGGGGCACGCTTTCTTT.

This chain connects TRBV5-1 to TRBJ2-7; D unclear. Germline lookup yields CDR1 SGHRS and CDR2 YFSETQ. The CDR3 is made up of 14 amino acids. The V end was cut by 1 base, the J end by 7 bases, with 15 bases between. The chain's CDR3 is CASSLIPDSGEQYF. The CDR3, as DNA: TGCGCCAGCAGCTTGATCCCAGATTCGGGTGAGCAGTACTTC.

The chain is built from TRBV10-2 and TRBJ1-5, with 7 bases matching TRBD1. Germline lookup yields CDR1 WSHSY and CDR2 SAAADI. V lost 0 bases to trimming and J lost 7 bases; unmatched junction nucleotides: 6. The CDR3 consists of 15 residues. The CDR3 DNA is TGCGCCAGCAGTGAGTCGAGCAGGGGGTACCAGCCCCAGCATTTT. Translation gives CASSESSRGYQPQHF.

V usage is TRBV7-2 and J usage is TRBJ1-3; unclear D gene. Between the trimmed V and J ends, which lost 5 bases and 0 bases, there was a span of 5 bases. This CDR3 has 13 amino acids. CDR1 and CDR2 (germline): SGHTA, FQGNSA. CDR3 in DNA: TGTGCCAGCAGCATGAACTCTGGAAACACCATATATTTT. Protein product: CASSMNSGNTIYF.

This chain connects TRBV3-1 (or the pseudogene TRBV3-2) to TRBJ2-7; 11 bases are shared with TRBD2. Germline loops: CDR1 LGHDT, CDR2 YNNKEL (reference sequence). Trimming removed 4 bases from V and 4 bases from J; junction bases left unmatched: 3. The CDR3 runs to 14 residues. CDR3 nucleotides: TGTGCCAGCAGCCCCACTAGCGGGAGATACGAGCAGTACTTC. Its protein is CASSPTSGRYEQYF.

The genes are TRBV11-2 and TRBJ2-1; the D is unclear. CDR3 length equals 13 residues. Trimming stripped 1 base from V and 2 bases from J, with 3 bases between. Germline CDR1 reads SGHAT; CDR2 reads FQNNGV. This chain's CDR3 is CASSLGTYNEQFF. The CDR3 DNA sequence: TGTGCCAGCAGCTTAGGGACCTACAATGAGCAGTTCTTC.

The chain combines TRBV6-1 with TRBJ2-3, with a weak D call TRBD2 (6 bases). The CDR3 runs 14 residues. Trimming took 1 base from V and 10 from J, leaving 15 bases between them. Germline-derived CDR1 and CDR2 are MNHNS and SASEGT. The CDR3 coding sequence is TGTGCCAGCAGTGAAGTGGAGGGACCCATGGCGCAGTATTTT. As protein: CASSEVEGPMAQYF.

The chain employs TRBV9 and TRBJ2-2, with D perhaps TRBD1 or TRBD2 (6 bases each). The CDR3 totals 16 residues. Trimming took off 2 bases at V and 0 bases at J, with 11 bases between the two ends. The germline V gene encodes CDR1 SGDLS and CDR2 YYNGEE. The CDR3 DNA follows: TGTGCCAGCAGCGTCCCCCGGGGGCCGAACACCGGGGAGCTGTTTTTT. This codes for CASSVPRGPNTGELFF.

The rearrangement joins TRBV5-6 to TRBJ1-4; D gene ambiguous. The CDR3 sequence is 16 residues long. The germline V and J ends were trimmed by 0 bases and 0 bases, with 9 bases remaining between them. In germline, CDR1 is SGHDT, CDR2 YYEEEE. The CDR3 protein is CASSLEAAATNEKLFF. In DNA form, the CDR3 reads TGTGCCAGCAGCTTGGAGGCAGCTGCAACTAATGAAAAACTGTTTTTT. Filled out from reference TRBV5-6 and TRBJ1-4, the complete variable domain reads DAGVTQSPTHLIKTRGQQVTLRCSPKSGHDTVSWYQQALGQGPQFIFQYYEEEERQRGNFPDRFSGHQFPNYSSELNVNALLLGDSALYLCASSLEAAATNEKLFFGSGTQLSVL.

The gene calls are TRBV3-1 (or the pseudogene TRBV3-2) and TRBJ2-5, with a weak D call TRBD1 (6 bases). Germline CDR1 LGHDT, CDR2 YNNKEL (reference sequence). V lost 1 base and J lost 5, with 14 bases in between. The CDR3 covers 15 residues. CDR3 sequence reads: CASSQAFQGLETQYF. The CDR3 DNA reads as TGTGCCAGCAGCCAAGCGTTTCAGGGGCTCGAGACCCAGTACTTC.

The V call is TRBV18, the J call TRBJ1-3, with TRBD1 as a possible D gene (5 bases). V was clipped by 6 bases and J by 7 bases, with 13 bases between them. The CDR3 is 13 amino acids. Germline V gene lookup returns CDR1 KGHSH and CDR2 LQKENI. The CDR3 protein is CASSKGTGNTIYF. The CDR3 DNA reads TGTGCCAGCTCCAAGGGGACGGGGAACACCATATATTTT.

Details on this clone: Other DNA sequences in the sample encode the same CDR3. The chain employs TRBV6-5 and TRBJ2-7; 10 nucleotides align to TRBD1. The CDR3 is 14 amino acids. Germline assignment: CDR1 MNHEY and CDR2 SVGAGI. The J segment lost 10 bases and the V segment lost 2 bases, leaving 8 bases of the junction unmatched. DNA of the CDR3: TGTGCCAGCAGTTACGGACAGGGGGTTGGCGAACAGTACTTC. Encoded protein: CASSYGQGVGEQYF.